The 3 T cell receptor beta chains below all came from one sample that was sequenced in a study of Ad26.COV2.S vaccination and SARS-CoV-2 variants. As for treatment: roughly 19 received Ad26.COV2.S at low or high dose, single or two shots; 5 received placebo; per-sample allocation not given. After the first vaccine or placebo injection, samples were drawn on day 63. Produced via immunoSEQ multiplex PCR; TCRdb's table is partial and in-frame only. In the table there are 350,000 to 600,000 clones, about 88% of which are singletons. Source: peripheral blood, taken in a trial of Ad26.COV2.S vaccine versus placebo. All receptors derive from a person between 18 and 65 years old who received the Ad26.COV2.S COVID-19 vaccine or a placebo.

A single count supports this clone. The gene calls are TRBV9 and TRBJ2-5, with 7 bases fitting TRBD2. The V and J ends lost 0 bases and 2 bases, in that order; junction bases with no gene match: 16. CDR3 length: 19 amino acids. From germline, CDR1 is SGDLS and CDR2 YYNGEE. CDR3 coding DNA: TGTGCCAGCAGCGTAGGATGGGGGTCAGCTAGCGGCAAACAAGAGACCCAGTACTTC. This codes for CASSVGWGSASGKQETQYF.

This clone was observed a single time. The chain couples TRBV15 to TRBJ1-4, with TRBD1 matching over 7 bases. After removal of 5 bases from V and 8 bases from J, the junction contained 14 bases not matched to a gene. CDR3 length: 16 amino acids. Germline V CDR1 and CDR2: LNHNV, YYDKDF (reference sequence). CDR3 DNA sequence: TGTGCCACCAGCGGGGGAGGGACAGTCCTCGGGGAAAAACTGTTTTTT. It codes for CATSGGGTVLGEKLFF.

The rearrangement uses TRBV6-6 and TRBJ1-3, with D unclear. The CDR3 is made up of 14 amino acids. The V end lost 6 bases, the J end lost 1 base, and 10 bases lay between the germline ends. Germline CDR1 reads MNHNY; CDR2 reads SVGAGI (reference sequence). CDR3 nucleotides: TGTGCCAGCAGACAAACCCAGTCTGGAAACACCATATATTTT. This gives the protein CASRQTQSGNTIYF.